This paragraph reports one TCR beta chain. Its specificity is not known. V dropped 6 bases and J dropped 9 bases, with 12 bases sitting between them. The CDR3 runs 13 residues. Germline V gene sequence: CDR1 MDHEN, CDR2 SYDVKM. The sample belongs to a study of immune heterogeneity within non-small cell lung tumors. Study overall: Squamous cell carcinomas accounted for 4 of the tumors, non-squamous carcinomas for 10, and 1 was not otherwise specified. Overall study results and limits: Across individual patients, the high-frequency T-cell receptor beta clonotypes were largely distinct. Each patient's tumor sites shared recurring identical dominant CDR3 beta clonotypes, and individual sites also carried their own high-frequency clones.

Bulk tumor genomic DNA was the template, and each sample received roughly 600 ng. Widely spaced biopsies, several per primary tumor, were obtained at surgery. Curative operations were performed on patients who had untreated, newly diagnosed non-small cell lung cancer. The donors had newly diagnosed non-small cell lung cancer and underwent surgery intended to cure it. Multiplex PCR amplified TCR beta CDR3 with 32 V and 13 J primers. TCRdb called the multiplex PCR reads again in MiXCR, with one record for every CDR3 protein. The repertoire holds some 10,000 distinct CDR3 sequences, with 25% to 30% as singletons.

V gene TRBV28 combines with J gene TRBJ1-6; D is ambiguous. The specimen sequenced was lung tumor tissue. This TCR derives from a woman aged 60-75 years with non-small cell lung cancer. CDR3 amino acids: CASRAEPSSPLHF. The CDR3 DNA follows: TGTGCCAGCAGGGCTGAACCTAGTTCACCCCTCCACTTT.